This T cell receptor beta chain was identified during a study of identical twins. Findings and caveats of the study: It was cross-sectional statistical analysis, not following the same donors, that the conclusions relied on. Surplus twin overlap in beta out-of-frame sequences was less pronounced. Out-of-frame alpha sequences common to twins exhibited a surplus of low generation probability.

About this clonotype itself: No antigen is known for it.

The germline V gene has CDR1 SEHNR and CDR2 FQNEAQ (reference sequence). This CDR3 contains 11 residues. The germline V and J ends were trimmed by 4 bases and 6 bases, with 3 bases remaining between them. A universal primer site was created by template switching, with the cDNA bearing unique molecular identifiers. Each CDR3 protein is one row after TCRdb ran MiXCR on the 5' RACE reads. The sample consists of some 330,000 distinct CDR3 sequences, around 9.7% of them appearing once. This TCR came from a woman in her forties or fifties in good health. The sample comprised naive T cells sorted from blood. V usage is TRBV7-9 and J usage is TRBJ2-2; D unclear. CDR3 region: CASSWAGELFF. CDR3 bases: TGTGCCAGCAGCTGGGCCGGGGAGCTGTTTTTT.